The rows below give T cell receptor beta chains drawn from one sample of a study of TIL therapy for anti-PD-1-resistant metastatic lung cancer. Repertoires were generated with immunoSEQ multiplex PCR, while TCRdb's copy carries only in-frame clones and drops some. The data contain nearly 15,000 clones, 86% of them singletons. The sequences come from blood, collected at baseline. The receptors were gathered from a person aged 25-79 years with non-small cell lung cancer. Each CDR3 is given with its conserved first and last residue. Fields, in order: J gene, clone size, V gene, D gene, CDR3 protein, CDR3 DNA. A D gene is named only where the DNA matches it firmly. Some rows have no size entry. The others give once, few or many, or a class for an expanded clone.

TRBJ1-2 | . | TRBV19 | TRBD1 | CASSILAGGASGYTF | TGTGCCAGTAGTATCCTTGCAGGGGGCGCAAGTGGCTACACCTTC
TRBJ1-5 | . | TRBV28 | . | CASSFTRTRPNYQPQHF | TGTGCCAGCAGTTTCACCCGGACAAGGCCAAACTATCAGCCCCAGCATTTT
TRBJ2-2 | once | TRBV11-2 | . | CASSLSGGAGTSNTGELFF | TGTGCCAGCAGCTTAAGTGGTGGGGCCGGGACATCGAACACCGGGGAGCTGTTTTTT
TRBJ1-3 | . | TRBV16 | . | CASSAQRSDSGNTIYF | TGTGCCAGCAGCGCCCAAAGGTCGGACTCTGGAAACACCATATATTTT
TRBJ1-6 | . | TRBV4-2 | . | CASSQLTNSPLHF | TGTGCCAGCAGCCAGCTAACGAATTCACCCCTCCACTTT
TRBJ2-3 | . | TRBV4-1 | . | CASSQARGRVPTDTQYF | TGCGCCAGCAGCCAAGCCCGGGGCAGGGTCCCCACAGATACGCAGTATTTT
TRBJ2-5 | . | TRBV19 | . | CASSMRGDSCQETQYF | TGTGCCAGTAGTATGCGCGGGGACTCGTGCCAAGAGACCCAGTACTTC
TRBJ2-1 | . | TRBV11-2 | TRBD2 | CASSSISGSYNEQFF | TGTGCCAGCAGCTCGATTAGCGGGAGTTACAATGAGCAGTTCTTC
TRBJ2-1 | . | TRBV11-3 | TRBD1 | CASSPYRGTSYNEQFF | TGTGCCAGCAGCCCCTACAGGGGGACCTCCTACAATGAGCAGTTCTTC
TRBJ2-5 | . | TRBV5-1 | TRBD1 | CASSLADRGHETQYF | TGCGCCAGCAGCTTGGCCGACAGGGGGCATGAGACCCAGTACTTC
TRBJ2-6 | . | TRBV11-3 | . | CASSLALGSGANVLTF | TGTGCCAGCAGCTTAGCCCTGGGCTCTGGGGCCAACGTCCTGACTTTC
TRBJ2-7 | . | TRBV6-6 | TRBD1 | CASSYSGTGSTYEQYF | TGTGCCAGCAGTTACTCCGGGACAGGGTCAACCTACGAGCAGTACTTC
TRBJ1-1 | . | TRBV27 | . | CASRDPGTEAFF | TGTGCCAGCAGGGACCCGGGCACTGAAGCTTTCTTT
TRBJ1-3 | once | TRBV5-5 | . | CASSPTLLSGNTIYF | TGTGCCAGCAGCCCGACCTTGCTCTCTGGAAACACCATATATTTT
TRBJ2-1 | . | TRBV5-1 | TRBD2 | CASSLTSGSRNEQFF | TGCGCCAGCAGCTTGACTAGCGGGAGTCGGAATGAGCAGTTCTTC
TRBJ2-5 | . | TRBV4-2 | TRBD2 | CASSQGGGAGETQYF | TGTGCCAGCAGCCAAGGCGGGGGGGCCGGAGAGACCCAGTACTTC
TRBJ1-2 | . | TRBV6-9 | TRBD1 | CASSYRTGPNYGYTF | TGTGCCAGCAGTTATCGGACAGGGCCGAACTATGGCTACACCTTC
TRBJ1-4 | . | TRBV5-1 | . | CASSLETVNEKLFF | TGCGCCAGCAGCTTGGAGACAGTTAATGAAAAACTGTTTTTT
TRBJ2-1 | . | TRBV11-2 | . | CASSLISSYNEQFF | TGTGCCAGCAGCTTAATTAGCTCCTACAATGAGCAGTTCTTC
TRBJ1-5 | . | TRBV19 | . | CASSHPPWRLARQPQHF | TGTGCCAGTAGCCATCCCCCATGGCGTCTGGCAAGACAGCCCCAGCATTTT
TRBJ2-3 | once | TRBV15 | . | CATSRRDAVDTQYF | TGTGCCACCTCCCGCCGGGACGCCGTAGATACGCAGTATTTT
TRBJ1-4 | few | TRBV19 | . | CASRTLDEKLFF | TGTGCCAGTAGAACCTTGGACGAAAAACTGTTTTTT
TRBJ2-5 | . | TRBV5-1 | TRBD2 | CASSSPRGSGAGETQYF | TGCGCCAGCAGCTCCCCCCGGGGGAGCGGGGCCGGGGAGACCCAGTACTTC
TRBJ2-3 | . | TRBV29-1 | TRBD2 | CSVETSGADTQYF | TGCAGCGTTGAGACTAGCGGGGCAGATACGCAGTATTTT
TRBJ2-3 | . | TRBV5-4 | . | CASSLPGQGFTDTQYF | TGTGCCAGCAGCCTCCCCGGGCAGGGGTTCACAGATACGCAGTATTTT
TRBJ1-2 | . | TRBV29-1 | . | CSVEDRGRSDSLYGYTF | TGCAGCGTTGAAGATCGAGGGAGGTCGGACTCGCTCTATGGCTACACCTTC
TRBJ1-5 | . | TRBV7-2 | . | CASSLQLQQPQHF | TGTGCCAGCAGCTTACAGCTCCAACAGCCCCAGCATTTT
TRBJ2-5 | . | TRBV7-9 | . | CASSPWGAGETQYF | TGTGCCAGCAGCCCGTGGGGAGCCGGAGAGACCCAGTACTTC